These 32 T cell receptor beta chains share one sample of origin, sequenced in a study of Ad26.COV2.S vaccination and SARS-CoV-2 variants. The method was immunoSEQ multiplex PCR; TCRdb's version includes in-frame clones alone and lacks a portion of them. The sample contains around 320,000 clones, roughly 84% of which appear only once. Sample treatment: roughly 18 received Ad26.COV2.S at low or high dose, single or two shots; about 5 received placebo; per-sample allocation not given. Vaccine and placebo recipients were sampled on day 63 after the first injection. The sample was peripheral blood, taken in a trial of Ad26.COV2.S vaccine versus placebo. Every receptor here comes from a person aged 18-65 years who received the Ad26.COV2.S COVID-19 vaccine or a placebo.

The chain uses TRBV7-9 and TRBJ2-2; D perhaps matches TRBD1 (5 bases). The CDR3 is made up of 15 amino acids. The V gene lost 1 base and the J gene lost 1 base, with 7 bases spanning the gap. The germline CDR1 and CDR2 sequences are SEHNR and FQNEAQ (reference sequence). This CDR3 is CASSLGQGNTGELFF. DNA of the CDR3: TGTGCCAGCAGCTTAGGGCAGGGGAACACCGGGGAGCTGTTTTTT.

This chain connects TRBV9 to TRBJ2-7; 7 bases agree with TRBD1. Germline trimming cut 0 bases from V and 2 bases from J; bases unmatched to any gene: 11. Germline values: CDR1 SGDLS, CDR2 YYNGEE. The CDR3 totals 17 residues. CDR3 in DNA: TGTGCCAGCAGCGTAGGACAGGGTTATAGGAAAACCTACGAGCAGTACTTC. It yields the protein CASSVGQGYRKTYEQYF.

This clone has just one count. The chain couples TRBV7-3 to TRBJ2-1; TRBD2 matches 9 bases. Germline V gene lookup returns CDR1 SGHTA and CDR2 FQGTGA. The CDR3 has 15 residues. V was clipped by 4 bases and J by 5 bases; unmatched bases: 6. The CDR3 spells CASSSYSGGNNEQFF. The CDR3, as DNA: TGTGCCAGCAGCTCCTATAGCGGGGGAAACAATGAGCAGTTCTTC.

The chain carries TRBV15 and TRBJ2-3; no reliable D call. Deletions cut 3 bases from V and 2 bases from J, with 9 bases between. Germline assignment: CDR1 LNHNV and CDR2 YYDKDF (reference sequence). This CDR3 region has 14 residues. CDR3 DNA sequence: TGTGCCACCAGCAGCGGCCTTGCCACAGATACGCAGTATTTT. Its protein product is CATSSGLATDTQYF.

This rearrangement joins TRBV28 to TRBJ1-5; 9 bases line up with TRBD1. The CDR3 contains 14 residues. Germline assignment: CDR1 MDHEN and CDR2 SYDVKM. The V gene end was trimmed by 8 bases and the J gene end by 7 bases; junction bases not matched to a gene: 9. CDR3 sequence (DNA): TGTGCCAGCCACCGGGACAGGGCTCGGCAGCCCCAGCATTTT. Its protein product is CASHRDRARQPQHF.

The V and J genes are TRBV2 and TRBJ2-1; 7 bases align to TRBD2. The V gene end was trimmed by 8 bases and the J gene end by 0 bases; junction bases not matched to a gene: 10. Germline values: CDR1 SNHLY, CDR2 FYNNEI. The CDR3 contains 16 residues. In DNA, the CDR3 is TGTGCCAGCTCGGGGCCTAGCGGAGGCTCCTACAATGAGCAGTTCTTC. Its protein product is CASSGPSGGSYNEQFF.

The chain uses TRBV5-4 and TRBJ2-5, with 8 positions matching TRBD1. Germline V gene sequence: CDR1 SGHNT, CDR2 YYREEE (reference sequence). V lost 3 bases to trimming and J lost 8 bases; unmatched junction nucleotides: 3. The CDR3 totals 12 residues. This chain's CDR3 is CASSSGQGTQYF. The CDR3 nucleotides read TGTGCCAGCAGCTCCGGACAGGGAACCCAGTACTTC.

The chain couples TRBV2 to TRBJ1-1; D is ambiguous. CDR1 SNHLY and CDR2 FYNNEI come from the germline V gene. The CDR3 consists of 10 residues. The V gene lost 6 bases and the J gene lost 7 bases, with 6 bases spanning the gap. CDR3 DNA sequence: TGTGCCAGCAGATCCGTTGAAGCTTTCTTT. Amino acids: CASRSVEAFF.

The DNA of the CDR3 is TGTGCCAGCAAACGGCGACTAGCGGCCTCTAATGAGCAGTTCTTC. Its protein product is CASKRRLAASNEQFF. V usage is TRBV2 and J usage is TRBJ2-1; 9 positions agree with TRBD2. This CDR3 contains 15 residues. CDR1 and CDR2 from the germline V gene are SNHLY and FYNNEI. J lost 7 bases, V lost 7 bases, and 11 bases had no gene match.

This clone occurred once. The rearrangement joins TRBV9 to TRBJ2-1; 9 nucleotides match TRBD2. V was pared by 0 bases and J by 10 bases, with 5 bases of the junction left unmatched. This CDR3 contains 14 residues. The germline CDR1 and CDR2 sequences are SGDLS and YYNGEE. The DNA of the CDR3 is TGTGCCAGCAGCGTAGAACCGCTAGCGGGGGAGCAGTTCTTC. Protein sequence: CASSVEPLAGEQFF.

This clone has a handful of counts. The CDR3 region has the DNA TGTGCCAGCAGCTTAGGGGACCTTGGCTACACCTTC. Its protein product is CASSLGDLGYTF. The V gene is TRBV7-9, the J gene TRBJ1-2, with a weak D call TRBD1 (5 bases). In germline, CDR1 is SEHNR, CDR2 FQNEAQ (reference sequence). The CDR3 spans 12 residues. The V end lost 1 base, the J end lost 7 bases, and 7 bases lay between the germline ends.

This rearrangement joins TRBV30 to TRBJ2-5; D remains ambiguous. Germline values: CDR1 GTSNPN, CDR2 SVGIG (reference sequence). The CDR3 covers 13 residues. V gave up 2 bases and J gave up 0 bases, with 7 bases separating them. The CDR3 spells CAWSWRDQETQYF. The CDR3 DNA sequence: TGTGCCTGGAGTTGGAGAGACCAAGAGACCCAGTACTTC.

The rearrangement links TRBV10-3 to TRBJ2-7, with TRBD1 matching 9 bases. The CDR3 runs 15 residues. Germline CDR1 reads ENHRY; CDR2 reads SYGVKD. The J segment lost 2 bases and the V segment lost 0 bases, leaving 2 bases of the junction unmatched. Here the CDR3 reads CAISESRDRAYEQYF. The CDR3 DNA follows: TGTGCCATCAGTGAGTCGCGGGACAGGGCCTACGAGCAGTACTTC.

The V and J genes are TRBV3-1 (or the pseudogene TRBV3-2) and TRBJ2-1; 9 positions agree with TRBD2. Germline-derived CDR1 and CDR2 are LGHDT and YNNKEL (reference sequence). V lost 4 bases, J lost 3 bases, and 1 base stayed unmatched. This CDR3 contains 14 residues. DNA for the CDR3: TGTGCCAGCAGCCGGACTAGCGTCTACAATGAGCAGTTCTTC. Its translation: CASSRTSVYNEQFF.

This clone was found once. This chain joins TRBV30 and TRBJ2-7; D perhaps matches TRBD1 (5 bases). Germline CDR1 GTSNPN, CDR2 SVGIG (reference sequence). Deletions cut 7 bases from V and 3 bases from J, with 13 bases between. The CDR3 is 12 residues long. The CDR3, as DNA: TGTGCCTTAGGGGAAAACCGCTACGAGCAGTACTTC. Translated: CALGENRYEQYF.

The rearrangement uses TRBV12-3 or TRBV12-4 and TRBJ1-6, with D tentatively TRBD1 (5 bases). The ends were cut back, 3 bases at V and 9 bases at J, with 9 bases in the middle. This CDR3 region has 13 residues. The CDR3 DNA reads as TGTGCCAGCAGTTTGGGCAGGGCTTCACCCCTCCACTTT. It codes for CASSLGRASPLHF.

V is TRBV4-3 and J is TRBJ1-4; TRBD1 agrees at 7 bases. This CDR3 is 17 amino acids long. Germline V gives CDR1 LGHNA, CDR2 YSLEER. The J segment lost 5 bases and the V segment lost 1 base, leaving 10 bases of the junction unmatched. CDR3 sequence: CASSQVGQELKNEKLFF. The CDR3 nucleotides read TGCGCCAGCAGCCAAGTAGGACAGGAGTTAAAAAATGAAAAACTGTTTTTT.

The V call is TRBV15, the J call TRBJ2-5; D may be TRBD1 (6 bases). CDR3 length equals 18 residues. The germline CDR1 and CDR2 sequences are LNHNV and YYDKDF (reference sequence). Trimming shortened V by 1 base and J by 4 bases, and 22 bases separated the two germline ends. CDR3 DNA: TGTGCCACCAGCAGAGCTTACCCCGGGACACCAGAGGCAGAGACCCAGTACTTC. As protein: CATSRAYPGTPEAETQYF. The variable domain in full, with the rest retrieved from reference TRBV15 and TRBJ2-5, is DAMVIQNPRYQVTQFGKPVTLSCSQTLNHNVMYWYQQKSSQAPKLLFHYYDKDFNNEADTPDNFQSRRPNTSFCFLDIRSPGLGDTAMYLCATSRAYPGTPEAETQYFGPGTRLLVL.

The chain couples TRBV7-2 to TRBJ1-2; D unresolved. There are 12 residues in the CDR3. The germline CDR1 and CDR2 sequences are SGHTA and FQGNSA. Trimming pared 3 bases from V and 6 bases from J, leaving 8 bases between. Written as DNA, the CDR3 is TGTGCCAGCAGCTTGCGGGTCGATGGCTACACCTTC. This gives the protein CASSLRVDGYTF. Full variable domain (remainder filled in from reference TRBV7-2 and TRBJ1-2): GAGVSQSPSNKVTEKGKDVELRCDPISGHTALYWYRQSLGQGLEFLIYFQGNSAPDKSGLPSDRFSAERTGGSVSTLTIQRTQQEDSAVYLCASSLRVDGYTFGSGTRLTVV.

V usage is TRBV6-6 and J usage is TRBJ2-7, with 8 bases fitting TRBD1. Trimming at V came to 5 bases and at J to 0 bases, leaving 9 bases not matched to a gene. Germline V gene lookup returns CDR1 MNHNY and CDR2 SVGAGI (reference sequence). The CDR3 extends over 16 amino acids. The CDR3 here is CASSHDPDRVSYEQYF. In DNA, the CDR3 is TGTGCCAGCAGTCACGACCCGGACAGGGTCTCCTACGAGCAGTACTTC.

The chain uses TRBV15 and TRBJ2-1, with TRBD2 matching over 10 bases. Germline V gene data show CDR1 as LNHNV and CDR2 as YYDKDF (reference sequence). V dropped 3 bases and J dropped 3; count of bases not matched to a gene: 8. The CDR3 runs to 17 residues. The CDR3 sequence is CATSSPTSGFFYNEQFF. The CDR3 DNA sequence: TGTGCCACCAGCAGCCCGACTAGCGGGTTCTTCTACAATGAGCAGTTCTTC. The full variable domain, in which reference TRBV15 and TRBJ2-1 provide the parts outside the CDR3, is DAMVIQNPRYQVTQFGKPVTLSCSQTLNHNVMYWYQQKSSQAPKLLFHYYDKDFNNEADTPDNFQSRRPNTSFCFLDIRSPGLGDTAMYLCATSSPTSGFFYNEQFFGPGTRLTVL.

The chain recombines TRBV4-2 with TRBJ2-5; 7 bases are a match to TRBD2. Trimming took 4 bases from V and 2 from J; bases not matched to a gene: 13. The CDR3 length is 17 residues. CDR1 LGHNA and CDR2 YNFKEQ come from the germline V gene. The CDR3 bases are TGTGCCAGCAGCCTGCGGATGGAAGCGGGACCTCAAGAGACCCAGTACTTC. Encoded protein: CASSLRMEAGPQETQYF.

CDR3: CASSRDSQETQYF. The CDR3 DNA is TGTGCCAGCAGCCGGGACAGTCAAGAGACCCAGTACTTC. V usage is TRBV11-3 and J usage is TRBJ2-5; 7 nucleotides align to TRBD1. CDR1 is SGHNT, CDR2 YENEEA, per germline. CDR3 length: 13 residues. Trimming removed 5 bases from V and 2 bases from J; junction bases left unmatched: 2.

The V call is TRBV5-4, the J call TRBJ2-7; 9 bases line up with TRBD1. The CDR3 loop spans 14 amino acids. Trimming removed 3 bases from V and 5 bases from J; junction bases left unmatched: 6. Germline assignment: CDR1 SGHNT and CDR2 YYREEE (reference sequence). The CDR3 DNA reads TGTGCCAGCAGCTCCGGGACAGGGTATAACGAGCAGTACTTC. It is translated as CASSSGTGYNEQYF.

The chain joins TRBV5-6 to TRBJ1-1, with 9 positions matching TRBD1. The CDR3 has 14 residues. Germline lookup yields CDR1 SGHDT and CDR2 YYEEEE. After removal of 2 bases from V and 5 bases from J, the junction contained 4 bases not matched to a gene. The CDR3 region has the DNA TGTGCCAGCAGCTTTGGACAGGGGCCAACTGAAGCTTTCTTT. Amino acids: CASSFGQGPTEAFF.

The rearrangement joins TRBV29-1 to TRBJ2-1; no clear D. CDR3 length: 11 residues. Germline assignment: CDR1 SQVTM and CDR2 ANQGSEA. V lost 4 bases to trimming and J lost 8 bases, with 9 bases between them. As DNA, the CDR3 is TGCAGCGTTGTTGCTAGTTATGAGCAGTTCTTC. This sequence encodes CSVVASYEQFF.

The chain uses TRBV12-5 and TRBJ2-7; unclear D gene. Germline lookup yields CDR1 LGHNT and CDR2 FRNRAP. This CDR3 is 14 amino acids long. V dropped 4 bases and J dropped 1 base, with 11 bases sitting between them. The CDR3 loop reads CASGSPLSSYEQYF. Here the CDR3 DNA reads TGTGCTAGTGGTTCCCCCCTTAGTTCCTACGAGCAGTACTTC.

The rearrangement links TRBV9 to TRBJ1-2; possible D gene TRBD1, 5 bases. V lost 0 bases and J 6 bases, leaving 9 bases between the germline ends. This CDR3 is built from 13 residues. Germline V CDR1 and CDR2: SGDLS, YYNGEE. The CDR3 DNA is TGTGCCAGCAGCGTAGGGGGCGGGGATGGCTACACCTTC. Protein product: CASSVGGGDGYTF.

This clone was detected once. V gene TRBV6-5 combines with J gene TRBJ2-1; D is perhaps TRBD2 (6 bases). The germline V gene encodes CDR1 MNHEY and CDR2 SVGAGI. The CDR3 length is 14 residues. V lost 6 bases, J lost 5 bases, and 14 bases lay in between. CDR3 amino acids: CASRGTRRDNEQFF. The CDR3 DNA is TGTGCCAGCAGGGGGACGCGGAGGGACAATGAGCAGTTCTTC.

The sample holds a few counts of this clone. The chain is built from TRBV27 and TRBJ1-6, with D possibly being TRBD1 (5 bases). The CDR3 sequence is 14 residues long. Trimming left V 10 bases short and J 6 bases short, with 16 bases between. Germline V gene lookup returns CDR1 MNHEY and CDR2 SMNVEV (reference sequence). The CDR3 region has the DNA TGTGCCACGGCACCCCGGGGCTCTAATTCACCCCTCCACTTT. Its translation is CATAPRGSNSPLHF.

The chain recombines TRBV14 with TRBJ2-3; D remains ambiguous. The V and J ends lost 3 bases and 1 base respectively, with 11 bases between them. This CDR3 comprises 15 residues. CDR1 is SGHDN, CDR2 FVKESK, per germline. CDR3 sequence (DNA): TGTGCCAGCAGCCATATCGCCCTGGGCACAGATACGCAGTATTTT. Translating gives CASSHIALGTDTQYF.

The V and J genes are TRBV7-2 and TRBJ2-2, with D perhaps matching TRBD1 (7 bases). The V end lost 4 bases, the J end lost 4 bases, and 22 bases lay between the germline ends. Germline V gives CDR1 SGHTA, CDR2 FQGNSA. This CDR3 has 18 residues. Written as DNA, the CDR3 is TGTGCCAGCAGCTCAGGGGGGAGGAGGGACCCCGTCACCGGGGAGCTGTTTTTT. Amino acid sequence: CASSSGGRRDPVTGELFF.